This T cell receptor beta chain was obtained from a study of Graves' ophthalmopathy and Graves' hyperthyroidism. Broader study findings: Ophthalmopathy progression prediction by the model yielded a sensitivity of 60% to 71% and a specificity of less than 75%.

Amplified material comprised TCR beta CDR3 regions derived from RNA transcripts. HTBI-primed RT-PCR formed the first round, and a multiplex PCR formed the second. TCRdb ran MiXCR on the multiplex PCR reads and lists one entry per CDR3 protein. The sample carries 650,000 to 900,000 distinct CDR3 sequences, around 40% recorded once. The CDR3 loop spans 13 amino acids. Germline-derived CDR1 and CDR2 are SQVTM and ANQGSEA. Trimming took 4 bases from V and 1 from J, leaving 11 bases between them. This clonotype was seen only a few times. Its antigen is undetermined. The sample comprised peripheral blood. This receptor was obtained from an adult man with Graves' ophthalmopathy. The chain joins TRBV29-1 to TRBJ2-7, with D possibly being TRBD1 or TRBD2 (5 bases each). The CDR3 loop reads CSVARGFSYEQYF. As DNA, the CDR3 is TGCAGCGTTGCGAGGGGTTTTTCCTACGAGCAGTACTTC.